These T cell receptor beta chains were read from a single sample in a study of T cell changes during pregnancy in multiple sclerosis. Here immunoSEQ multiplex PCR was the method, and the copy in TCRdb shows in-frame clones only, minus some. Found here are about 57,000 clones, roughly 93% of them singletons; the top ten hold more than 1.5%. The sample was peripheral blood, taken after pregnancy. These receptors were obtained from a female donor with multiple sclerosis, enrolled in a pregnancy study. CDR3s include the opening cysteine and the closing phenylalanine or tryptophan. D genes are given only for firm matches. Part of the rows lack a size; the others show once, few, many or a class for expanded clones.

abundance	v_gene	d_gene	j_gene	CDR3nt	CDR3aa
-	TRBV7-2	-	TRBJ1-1	TGTGCCAGCAGCCCAAAGAGGGGGTACGAGACTGAAGCTTTCTTT	CASSPKRGYETEAFF
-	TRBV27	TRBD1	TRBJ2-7	TGTGCCAGCAGTCCCAGGACTGTCGTGGACAGGGTCGGCGAGCAGTACTTC	CASSPRTVVDRVGEQYF
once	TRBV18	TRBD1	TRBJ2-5	TGTGCCAGCTCACTACGGACAGGGGGGCAAGAGACCCAGTACTTC	CASSLRTGGQETQYF
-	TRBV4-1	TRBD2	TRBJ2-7	TGCGCCAGCAGCCAAGAAATCACGGGCGGGAGAGGTCAAGAGCAGTACTTC	CASSQEITGGRGQEQYF
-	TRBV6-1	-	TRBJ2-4	TGTGCCAGCAGTCAACAGCAAAACATTCAGTACTTC	CASSQQQNIQYF
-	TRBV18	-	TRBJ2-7	TGTGCCAGCTCACCGTGGCAGGAAACTTACGAGCAGTACTTC	CASSPWQETYEQYF
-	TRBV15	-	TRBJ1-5	TGTGCCACCGCGATAACAGGGTCGCGGCAGCCCCAGCATTTT	CATAITGSRQPQHF
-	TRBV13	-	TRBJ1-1	TGTGCCAGCAGCTTAGGGGGGGGGCGAATCACTGAAGCTTTCTTT	CASSLGGGRITEAFF
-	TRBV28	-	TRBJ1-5	TGTGCCAGCAGTTACAGATATCAGCCCCAGCATTTT	CASSYRYQPQHF
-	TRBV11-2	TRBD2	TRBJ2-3	TGTGCCAGCAGCAGCCGGCGGGAGGTCTCAGATACGCAGTATTTT	CASSSRREVSDTQYF
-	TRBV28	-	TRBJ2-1	TGTGCCAGCGCCTTGCTAGGGGGGGGTGAGCAGTTCTTC	CASALLGGGEQFF
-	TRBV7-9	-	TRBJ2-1	TGTGCCAGCAGCTTATCGGAGGGTACCTACAATGAGCAGTTCTTC	CASSLSEGTYNEQFF
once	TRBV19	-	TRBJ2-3	TGTGCCAGTAGTATAAAACGGGGGGATACGCAGTATTTT	CASSIKRGDTQYF
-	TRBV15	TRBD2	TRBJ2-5	TGTGCCACCAGCAGATGGCTAGCGGGAGGGGAATGGGAGACCCAGTACTTC	CATSRWLAGGEWETQYF
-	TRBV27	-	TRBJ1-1	TGTGCCAGCAGTTCACGGGGGAGGGAGGGGCGCACTGAAGCTTTCTTT	CASSSRGREGRTEAFF
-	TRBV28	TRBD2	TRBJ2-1	TGTGCCAGCAGGTCCCCCGGGACTAGTTACAATGAGCAGTTCTTC	CASRSPGTSYNEQFF
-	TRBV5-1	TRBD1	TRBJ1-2	TGCGCCAGCAGCTTGGCCATATTGGGACAGGGGCAAGGAGACTATGGCTACACCTTC	CASSLAILGQGQGDYGYTF
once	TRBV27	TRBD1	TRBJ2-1	TGTGCCAGCATGGGGTTGGGACAGGGATACAATGAGCAGTTCTTC	CASMGLGQGYNEQFF
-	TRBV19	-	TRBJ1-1	TGTGCCAGTAGTATCGGAGCGAACACTGAAGCTTTCTTT	CASSIGANTEAFF
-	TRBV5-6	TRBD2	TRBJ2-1	TGTGCCAGCGAGGGGGAGCGGGGTAGCGGGAGTAGTGAGCAGTTCTTC	CASEGERGSGSSEQFF
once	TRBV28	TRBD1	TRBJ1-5	TGTGCCAGCAGTATTGGGACAGGAGATCAGCCCCAGCATTTT	CASSIGTGDQPQHF
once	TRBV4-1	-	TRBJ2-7	TGCGCCAGCAGCCCCATGGGGGGCTCCTACGAGCAGTACTTC	CASSPMGGSYEQYF
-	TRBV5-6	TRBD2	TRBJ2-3	TGTGCCAGCAGCGGTACTAGCGGGAGTGCAAGCGATACGCAGTATTTT	CASSGTSGSASDTQYF
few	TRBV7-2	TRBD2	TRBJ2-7	TGTGCCAGCAGCCGGACTAGCGGGATCCACGAGCAGTACTTC	CASSRTSGIHEQYF
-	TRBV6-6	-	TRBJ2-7	TGTGCCAGCAGTATGGGAGGTGCCTACGAGCAGTACTTC	CASSMGGAYEQYF
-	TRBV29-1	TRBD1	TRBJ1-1	TGCAGCGTTGATAATGGTAGGGCAGGGGGTCAGACTGAAGCTTTCTTT	CSVDNGRAGGQTEAFF
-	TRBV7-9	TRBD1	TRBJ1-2	TGTGCCAGCAGAACAGGGGCAGGGGGCCCCGGTGGCTACACCTTC	CASRTGAGGPGGYTF
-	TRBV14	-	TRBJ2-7	TGTGCCAGCAGCCCAGACCCGGTTTGGTACGAGCAGTACTTC	CASSPDPVWYEQYF
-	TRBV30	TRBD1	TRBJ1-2	TGTGCCTGGAGTCTGACAGGGGGCGCCCCCGACTATGGCTACACCTTC	CAWSLTGGAPDYGYTF
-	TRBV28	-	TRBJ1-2	TGTGCCAGCACCCCGGACAGAATTAACTATGGCTACACCTTC	CASTPDRINYGYTF
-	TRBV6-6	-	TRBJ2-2	TGTGCCAGCAGTTACGCCGGTACCGGGGAGCTGTTTTTT	CASSYAGTGELFF
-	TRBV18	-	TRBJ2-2	TGTGCCAGCCACGAAGGGGTCGCCGGGGAGCTGTTTTTT	CASHEGVAGELFF
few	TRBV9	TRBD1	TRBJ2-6	TGTGCCAGCTCGGGACAGGGTGCGTCTGGGGCCAACGTCCTGACTTTC	CASSGQGASGANVLTF
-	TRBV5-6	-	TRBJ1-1	TGTGCCAGCAGCTGGCCACGAGGCGGCAGGAACACTGAAGCTTTCTTT	CASSWPRGGRNTEAFF
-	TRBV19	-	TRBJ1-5	TGTGCCAGTACCTATAGCGGAGATCAGCCCCAGCATTTT	CASTYSGDQPQHF
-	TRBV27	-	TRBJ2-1	TGTGCCAGCAGTCCGATGGGGCCGTTCCATGAGCAGTTCTTC	CASSPMGPFHEQFF
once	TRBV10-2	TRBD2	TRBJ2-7	TGCGCCAGCAGTGAGGGCGGGAGCTCCTACGAGCAGTACTTC	CASSEGGSSYEQYF
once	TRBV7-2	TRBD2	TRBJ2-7	TGTGCCAGCAGCTTATGGGCTAGCGGGACCTACGAGCAGTACTTC	CASSLWASGTYEQYF
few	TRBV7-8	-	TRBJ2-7	TGTGCCAGCAGCACCGGGACTCCCTACGAGCAGTACTTC	CASSTGTPYEQYF
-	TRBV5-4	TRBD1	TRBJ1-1	TGTGCCAGCAGCCGTGCGACAGGGAAAGGCCCTGAAGCTTTCTTT	CASSRATGKGPEAFF
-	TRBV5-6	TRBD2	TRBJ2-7	TGTGCCAGCAGCGGGGGGGGGACTCCCCACGAGCAGTACTTC	CASSGGGTPHEQYF
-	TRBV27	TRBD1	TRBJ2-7	TGTGCCAGCAGTTCGACAGGGAGCTCCTACGAGCAGTACTTC	CASSSTGSSYEQYF
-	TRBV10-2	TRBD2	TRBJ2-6	TGCGCCAGCACTCCACTAGCGGCCAGCTCTGGGGCCAACGTCCTGACTTTC	CASTPLAASSGANVLTF
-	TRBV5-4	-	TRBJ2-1	TGTGCCAGCCAAAACGAGCACTCCTACAATGAGCAGTTCTTC	CASQNEHSYNEQFF
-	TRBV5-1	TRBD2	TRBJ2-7	TGCGCCAGCAGCTTGGGACTAGCGGGAATTAACGAGCAGTACTTC	CASSLGLAGINEQYF
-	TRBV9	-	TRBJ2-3	TGTGCCAGCAGCGCCCGGGAGCGGACCACAGATACGCAGTATTTT	CASSARERTTDTQYF
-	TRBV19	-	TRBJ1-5	TGTGCCAGTAGTTTCGACAGAAATCAGCCCCAGCATTTT	CASSFDRNQPQHF
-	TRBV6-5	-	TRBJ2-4	TGTGCCAGCAGTCCCGGGAACCTAGCCAAAAACATTCAGTACTTC	CASSPGNLAKNIQYF
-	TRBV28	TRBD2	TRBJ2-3	TGTGCCAGCAGTTTACCTGAAACTAGCGGGAGTGGGGATACGCAGTATTTT	CASSLPETSGSGDTQYF
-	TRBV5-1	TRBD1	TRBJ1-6	TGCGCCAGCAGCTTGACAGGGGATAATTCACCCCTCCACTTT	CASSLTGDNSPLHF
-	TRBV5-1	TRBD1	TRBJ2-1	TGCGCCAGCAGCCTTTACACCGGGACAGGGTTTTACAATGAGCAGTTCTTC	CASSLYTGTGFYNEQFF
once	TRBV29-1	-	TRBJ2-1	TGCAGCGTTGATCGTGGGAGTAGCTCCTACAATGAGCAGTTCTTC	CSVDRGSSSYNEQFF
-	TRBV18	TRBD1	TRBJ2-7	TGTGCCAGCTCACCGGGACAGAGGAGATACGAGCAGTACTTC	CASSPGQRRYEQYF
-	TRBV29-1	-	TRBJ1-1	TGCAGCGTTGAAAAGGAGGGAACTGAAGCTTTCTTT	CSVEKEGTEAFF